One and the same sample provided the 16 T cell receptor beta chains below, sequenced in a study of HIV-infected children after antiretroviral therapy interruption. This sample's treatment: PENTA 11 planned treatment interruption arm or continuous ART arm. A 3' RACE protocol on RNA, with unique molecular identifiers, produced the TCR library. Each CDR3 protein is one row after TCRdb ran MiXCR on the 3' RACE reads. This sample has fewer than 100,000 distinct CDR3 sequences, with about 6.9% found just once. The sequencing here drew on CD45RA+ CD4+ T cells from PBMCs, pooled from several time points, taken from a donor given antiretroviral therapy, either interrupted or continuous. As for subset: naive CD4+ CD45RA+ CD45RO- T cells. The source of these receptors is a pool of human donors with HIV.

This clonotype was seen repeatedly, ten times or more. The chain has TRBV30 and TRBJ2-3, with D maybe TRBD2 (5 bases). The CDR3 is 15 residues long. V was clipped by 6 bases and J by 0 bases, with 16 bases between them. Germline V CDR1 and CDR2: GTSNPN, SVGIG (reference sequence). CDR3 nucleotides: TGTGCCTGCACCCGCCACCGGGGAAGCACAGATACGCAGTATTTT. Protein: CACTRHRGSTDTQYF. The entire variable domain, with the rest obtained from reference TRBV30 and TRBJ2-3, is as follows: SQTIHQWPATLVQPVGSPLSLECTVEGTSNPNLYWYRQAAGRGLQLLFYSVGIGQISSEVPQNLSASRPQDRQFILSSKKLLLSDSGFYLCACTRHRGSTDTQYFGPGTRLTVL.

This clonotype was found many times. The CDR3 loop is CASSELMNQNGQPQHF. In nucleotides, the CDR3 is TGTGCCAGCAGTGAATTAATGAACCAGAATGGTCAGCCCCAGCATTTT. The chain links TRBV6-1 to TRBJ1-5; no clear D. CDR3 length: 16 amino acids. CDR1 and CDR2 (germline): MNHNS, SASEGT. Trimming left V 2 bases short and J 6 bases short, with 17 bases between.

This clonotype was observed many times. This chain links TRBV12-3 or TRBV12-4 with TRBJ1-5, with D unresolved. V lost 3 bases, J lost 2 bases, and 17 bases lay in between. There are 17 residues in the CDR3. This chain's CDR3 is CASSFSPGRLRNQPQHF. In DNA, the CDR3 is TGTGCCAGCAGTTTCAGTCCCGGGAGGCTTCGCAATCAGCCCCAGCATTTT.

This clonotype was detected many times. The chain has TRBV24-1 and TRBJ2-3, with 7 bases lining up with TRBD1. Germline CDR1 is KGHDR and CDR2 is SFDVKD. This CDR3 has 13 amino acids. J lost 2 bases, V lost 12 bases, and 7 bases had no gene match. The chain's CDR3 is CAARDRHTDTQYF. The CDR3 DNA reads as TGTGCCGCCCGGGACAGACACACAGATACGCAGTATTTT.

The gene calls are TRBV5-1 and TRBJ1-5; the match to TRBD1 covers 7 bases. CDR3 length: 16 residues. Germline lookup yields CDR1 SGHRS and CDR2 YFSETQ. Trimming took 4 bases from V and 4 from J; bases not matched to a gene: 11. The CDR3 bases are TGCGCCAGCAGCCCGATACCGGGACAGTCAAATCAGCCCCAGCATTTT. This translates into CASSPIPGQSNQPQHF.

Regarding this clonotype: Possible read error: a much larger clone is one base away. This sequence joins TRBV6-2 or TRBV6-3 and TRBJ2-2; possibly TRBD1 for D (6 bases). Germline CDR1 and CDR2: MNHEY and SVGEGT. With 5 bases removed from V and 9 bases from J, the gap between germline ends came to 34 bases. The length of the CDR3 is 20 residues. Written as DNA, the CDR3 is TGTGCCAGCAGTACTCACCTACCATCTTGGGCACAGGGCATATTAAGGGAGCTGTTTTTT. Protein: CASSTHLPSWAQGILRELFF.

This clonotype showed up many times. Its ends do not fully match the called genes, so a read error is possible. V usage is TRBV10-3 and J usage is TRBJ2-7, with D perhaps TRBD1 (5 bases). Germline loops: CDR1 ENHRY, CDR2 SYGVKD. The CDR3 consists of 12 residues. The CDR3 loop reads CASSDQGYEQYF. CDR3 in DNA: TGTGCCAGCAGTGATCAGGGTTATGAACAGTACTTC.

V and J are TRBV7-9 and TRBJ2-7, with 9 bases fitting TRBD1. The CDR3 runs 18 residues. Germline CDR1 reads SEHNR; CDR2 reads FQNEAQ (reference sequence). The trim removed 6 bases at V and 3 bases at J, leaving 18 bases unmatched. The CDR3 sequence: CASRFETGGFKRVYEQYF. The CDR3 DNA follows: TGTGCCAGCAGATTTGAGACAGGGGGATTTAAAAGAGTCTACGAGCAGTACTTC.

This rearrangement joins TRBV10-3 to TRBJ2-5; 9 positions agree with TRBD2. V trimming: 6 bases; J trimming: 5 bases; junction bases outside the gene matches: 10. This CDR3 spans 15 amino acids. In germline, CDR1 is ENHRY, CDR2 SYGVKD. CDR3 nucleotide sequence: TGTGCCATCAGGGGCGGGGTAGCGGGAGCTGAGACCCAGTACTTC. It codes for CAIRGGVAGAETQYF.

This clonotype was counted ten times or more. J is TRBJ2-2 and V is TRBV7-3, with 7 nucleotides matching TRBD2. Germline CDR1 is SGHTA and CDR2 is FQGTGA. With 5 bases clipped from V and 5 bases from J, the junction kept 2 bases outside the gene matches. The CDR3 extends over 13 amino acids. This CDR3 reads CASSGRGTGELFF. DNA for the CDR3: TGTGCCAGCAGCGGGCGGGGGACCGGGGAGCTGTTTTTT.

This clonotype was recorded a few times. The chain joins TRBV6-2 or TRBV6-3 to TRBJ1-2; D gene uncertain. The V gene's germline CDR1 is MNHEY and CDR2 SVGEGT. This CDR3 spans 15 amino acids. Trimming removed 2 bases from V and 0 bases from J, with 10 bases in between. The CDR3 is CASSYLAGTNYGYTF. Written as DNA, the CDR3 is TGTGCCAGCAGTTACCTCGCCGGAACTAACTATGGCTACACCTTC.

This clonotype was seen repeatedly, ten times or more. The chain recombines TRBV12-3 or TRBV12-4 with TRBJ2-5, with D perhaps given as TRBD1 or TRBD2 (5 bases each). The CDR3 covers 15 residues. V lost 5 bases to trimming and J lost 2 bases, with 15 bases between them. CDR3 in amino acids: CASSPTGTAQETQYF. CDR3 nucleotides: TGTGCCAGCAGTCCTACCGGGACCGCACAAGAGACCCAGTACTTC.

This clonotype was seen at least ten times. CDR3 bases: TGTGCCAGCAGCCTGTTAGGTACGCAGTATTTT. Residues: CASSLLGTQYF. V and J are TRBV7-9 and TRBJ2-3; the D is unclear. CDR1 and CDR2 (germline): SEHNR, FQNEAQ (reference sequence). Trimming pared 5 bases from V and 8 bases from J, leaving 8 bases between. The CDR3 loop spans 11 amino acids.

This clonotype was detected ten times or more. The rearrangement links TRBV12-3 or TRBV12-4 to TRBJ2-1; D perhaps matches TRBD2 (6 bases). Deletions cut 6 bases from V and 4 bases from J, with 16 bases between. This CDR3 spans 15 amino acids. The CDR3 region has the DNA TGTGCCAGCAGCCCTCCGGGGCGGGGTTACAATGAGCAGTTCTTC. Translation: CASSPPGRGYNEQFF.

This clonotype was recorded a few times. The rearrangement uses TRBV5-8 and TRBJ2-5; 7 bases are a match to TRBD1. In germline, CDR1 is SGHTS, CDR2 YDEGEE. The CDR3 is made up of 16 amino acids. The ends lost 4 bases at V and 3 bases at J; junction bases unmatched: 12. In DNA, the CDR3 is TGTGCCAGCAGCCCAGGGGACAGCTCCCGGGAAGAGACCCAGTACTTC. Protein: CASSPGDSSREETQYF.

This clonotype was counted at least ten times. The DNA for the CDR3 is TGTGCCAGCAGCCACGGGGGGGCCAACACTGAAGCTTTCTTT. It translates to CASSHGGANTEAFF. The V and J genes are TRBV3-1 and TRBJ1-1; D is perhaps TRBD1 (6 bases). This CDR3 region has 14 residues. From germline, CDR1 is LGHDT and CDR2 YNNKEL (reference sequence). V lost 3 bases and J 2 bases, leaving 10 bases between the germline ends. Supplemented by reference TRBV3-1 and TRBJ1-1, the full variable domain reads DTAVSQTPKYLVTQMGNDKSIKCEQNLGHDTMYWYKQDSKKFLKIMFSYNNKELIINETVPNRFSPKSPDKAHLNLHINSLELGDSAVYFCASSHGGANTEAFFGQGTRLTVV.